A single sample is the source of the 26 T cell receptor beta chains below, sequenced in a study of cytomegalovirus exposure and HLA in healthy donors. The data were produced by immunoSEQ multiplex PCR, yet TCRdb's version contains in-frame clones alone and is incomplete. The data hold tens of thousands of clones, with around 96% observed a single time. Sequenced sample: PBMCs. The origin of the receptors is a woman younger than 35 in good health and CMV-seronegative.

CDR3 sequence: CASSSTGGGPQHF. DNA of the CDR3: TGCGCCAGCAGCTCGACAGGGGGGGGGCCCCAGCATTTT. This chain joins TRBV5-1 and TRBJ1-5; 9 nucleotides agree with TRBD1. CDR1 SGHRS and CDR2 YFSETQ come from the germline V gene. The ends lost 3 bases at V and 9 bases at J; junction bases unmatched: 4. The CDR3 is made up of 13 amino acids.

V is TRBV19 and J is TRBJ2-1, with TRBD2 as a possible D gene (6 bases). The CDR3 has 12 residues. V was cut by 5 bases and J by 6 bases, with 8 bases left in between. Per the germline V gene, CDR1 is LNHDA and CDR2 is SQIVND (reference sequence). The DNA of the CDR3 is TGTGCCAGTAGTTTCGGGGGCAATGAGCAGTTCTTC. This codes for CASSFGGNEQFF.

This clone has only one observation. The chain combines TRBV5-1 with TRBJ2-2; a possible D gene is TRBD1 (5 bases). The CDR3 extends over 15 amino acids. Germline V gene data show CDR1 as SGHRS and CDR2 as YFSETQ. V was trimmed by 2 bases and J by 7 bases, leaving 15 bases between them. This CDR3 is CASSFLGAKGGELFF. Written as DNA, the CDR3 is TGCGCCAGCAGCTTTTTAGGGGCCAAAGGCGGGGAGCTGTTTTTT.

V usage is TRBV18 and J usage is TRBJ2-7; the D gene is possibly TRBD2 (7 bases). V lost 0 bases and J 0 bases, leaving 27 bases between the germline ends. Looked up from germline, CDR1 is KGHSH and CDR2 is LQKENI. This CDR3 contains 21 residues. The CDR3 DNA reads as TGTGCCAGCTCACCACCGCAGCTCGGAGGGAGCCAGGGAGGGGGCTCCTACGAGCAGTACTTC. Translating gives CASSPPQLGGSQGGGSYEQYF. Variable domain in full (rest from reference TRBV18 and TRBJ2-7): NAGVMQNPRHLVRRRGQEARLRCSPMKGHSHVYWYRQLPEEGLKFMVYLQKENIIDESGMPKERFSAEFPKEGPSILRIQQVVRGDSAAYFCASSPPQLGGSQGGGSYEQYFGPGTRLTVT.

V and J are TRBV25-1 and TRBJ1-2; 7 bases are a match to TRBD1. J gave up 3 bases and V 4 bases, and 2 bases lay outside the gene matches. CDR3 length equals 13 residues. Germline CDR1 is MGHDK and CDR2 is SYGVNS. In DNA form, the CDR3 reads TGTGCCAGCAGTGTAGGGACAGACTATGGCTACACCTTC. Translating it yields CASSVGTDYGYTF.

The rearrangement links TRBV27 to TRBJ2-7, with 7 positions matching TRBD1. CDR1 MNHEY and CDR2 SMNVEV come from the germline V gene (reference sequence). This CDR3 spans 13 amino acids. The trim removed 8 bases at V and 6 bases at J, leaving 10 bases unmatched. The CDR3 DNA reads as TGTGCCAGCTCTGAGACAGGGATTGCCGAGCAGTACTTC. As protein: CASSETGIAEQYF.

This clone was picked up a small number of times. The chain has TRBV9 and TRBJ2-2; D might be TRBD1 (5 bases). Germline CDR1 is SGDLS and CDR2 is YYNGEE. V lost 0 bases, J lost 5 bases, and 14 bases lay in between. The CDR3 covers 16 residues. Written as DNA, the CDR3 is TGTGCCAGCAGCGTAGCGTGGGGCCGTAATACCGGGGAGCTGTTTTTT. Translating gives CASSVAWGRNTGELFF.

This rearrangement joins TRBV6-5 to TRBJ1-5, with D perhaps TRBD1 (6 bases). This CDR3 region has 13 residues. The germline CDR1 and CDR2 sequences are MNHEY and SVGAGI. V was pared by 5 bases and J by 3 bases, with 8 bases between. As DNA, the CDR3 is TGTGCCAGCAGTACAGGGATCAATCAGCCCCAGCATTTT. Amino acid sequence: CASSTGINQPQHF.

V gene TRBV5-4 combines with J gene TRBJ2-7; 8 bases match TRBD1. The CDR3 is 15 amino acids. The V segment lost 0 bases and the J segment 6 bases; nucleotides outside the gene matches: 8. Per germline, CDR1 SGHNT and CDR2 YYREEE (reference sequence). In DNA form, the CDR3 reads TGTGCCAGCAGCTTGGCCGGGACAGGAGCGGCCGAGCAGTACTTC. The encoded protein is CASSLAGTGAAEQYF.

The V call is TRBV25-1, the J call TRBJ2-2; D is ambiguous. The CDR3 totals 15 residues. Per the germline V gene, CDR1 is MGHDK and CDR2 is SYGVNS. Deletions cut 6 bases from V and 7 bases from J, with 18 bases between. The CDR3: CASSPMLSPSGELFF. The CDR3 DNA sequence: TGTGCCAGCAGCCCGATGCTTTCCCCGAGCGGGGAGCTGTTTTTT.

CDR3 nucleotides: TGTGCCAGTAGCTTCTATAGCTCCTACAATGAGCAGTTCTTC. It encodes CASSFYSSYNEQFF. The genes are TRBV19 and TRBJ2-1; D gene unclear. Germline values: CDR1 LNHDA, CDR2 SQIVND (reference sequence). V was trimmed by 6 bases and J by 0 bases, leaving 9 bases between them. The CDR3 spans 14 residues.

The chain carries TRBV18 and TRBJ1-1, with 9 bases identical to TRBD1. CDR3 size: 17 residues. J lost 4 bases, V lost 3 bases, and 12 bases had no gene match. The germline V gene has CDR1 KGHSH and CDR2 LQKENI. The CDR3 protein is CASSPLPLTGGGTEAFF. For the CDR3, the DNA is TGTGCCAGCTCACCGCTACCGCTGACAGGGGGTGGCACTGAAGCTTTCTTT.

The V gene is TRBV20-1, the J gene TRBJ2-1; D call uncertain. Trimming removed 6 bases at V and 5 bases at J, with 5 bases between. Germline V lookup: CDR1 DFQATT, CDR2 SNEGSKA (reference sequence). The CDR3 consists of 10 residues. In DNA, the CDR3 is TGCAGTGCGGTAGACAATGAGCAGTTCTTC. Translation: CSAVDNEQFF.

The rearrangement links TRBV6-6 to TRBJ2-3; D is uncertain. The CDR3 totals 14 residues. The ends were cut back, 0 bases at V and 0 bases at J, with 4 bases in the middle. Germline CDR1 MNHNY, CDR2 SVGAGI (reference sequence). The CDR3 bases are TGTGCCAGCAGTTACTCGGCTAGCACAGATACGCAGTATTTT. Translated, it gives CASSYSASTDTQYF.

This chain links TRBV10-3 with TRBJ2-7, with 12 bases aligning to TRBD2. The V and J ends lost 4 bases and 5 bases, in that order; junction bases with no gene match: 6. The CDR3 is 15 amino acids. CDR1 is ENHRY and CDR2 is SYGVKD in the germline V gene. CDR3 in amino acids: CAISGSLAGGNEQYF. The CDR3 region has the DNA TGTGCCATCAGTGGCTCACTAGCGGGAGGAAACGAGCAGTACTTC.

The chain employs TRBV9 and TRBJ2-7, with 13 bases matching TRBD2. With V trimmed by 3 bases and J by 2 bases, 2 bases remained unmatched. The germline CDR1 and CDR2 sequences are SGDLS and YYNGEE. The CDR3 is 15 amino acids. The DNA for the CDR3 is TGTGCCAGCAGCGAAACTAGCGGGAGGGCCTACGAGCAGTACTTC. This gives the protein CASSETSGRAYEQYF.

J is TRBJ1-6 and V is TRBV5-1; D is uncertain. V shed 2 bases and J shed 10 bases, with 19 bases lying between them. Per the germline V gene, CDR1 is SGHRS and CDR2 is YFSETQ. This CDR3 contains 16 residues. The CDR3 coding sequence is TGCGCCAGCAGCTTAGACGCTTTAGGAGGGAACTCACCCCTCCACTTT. Translation gives CASSLDALGGNSPLHF.

This rearrangement joins TRBV5-6 to TRBJ1-4; 9 nucleotides align to TRBD1. V lost 4 bases to trimming and J lost 6 bases; unmatched junction nucleotides: 10. Germline V gives CDR1 SGHDT, CDR2 YYEEEE. The CDR3 runs to 16 residues. In DNA, the CDR3 is TGTGCCAGCAGCGACGGACAGGGGAAGCTTCATGAAAAACTGTTTTTT. Residues: CASSDGQGKLHEKLFF.

The chain couples TRBV9 to TRBJ2-7; D is perhaps TRBD2 (6 bases). The length of the CDR3 is 15 residues. Germline V gene data show CDR1 as SGDLS and CDR2 as YYNGEE. V lost 2 bases to trimming and J lost 4 bases, with 16 bases between them. CDR3 region: CASSVGGPEVYEQYF. CDR3 sequence (DNA): TGTGCCAGCAGCGTCGGAGGGCCAGAAGTTTACGAGCAGTACTTC.

The V and J genes are TRBV2 and TRBJ1-6; D ambiguous. Germline-derived CDR1 and CDR2 are SNHLY and FYNNEI. V lost 9 bases, J lost 0 bases, and 21 bases lay in between. The CDR3 covers 18 residues. DNA of the CDR3: TGTGCCAGTGAGTCGGGATCCCCCCAGAGCTCCTATAATTCACCCCTCCACTTT. Translation gives CASESGSPQSSYNSPLHF.

The CDR3 DNA reads TGTGCCAGCAGTTTAGTAGGGTACGGCAGGGGGCAAAGGGGAAAAAACATTCAGTACTTC. Protein product: CASSLVGYGRGQRGKNIQYF. V and J are TRBV27 and TRBJ2-4, with 8 bases matching TRBD1. Germline V gene lookup returns CDR1 MNHEY and CDR2 SMNVEV (reference sequence). The length of the CDR3 is 20 residues. With 2 bases clipped from V and 4 bases from J, the junction kept 19 bases outside the gene matches.

The rearrangement uses TRBV5-4 and TRBJ2-2, with 8 bases identical to TRBD2. Germline-derived CDR1 and CDR2 are SGHNT and YYREEE (reference sequence). The CDR3 consists of 16 residues. The V segment lost 2 bases and the J segment 1 base; nucleotides outside the gene matches: 4. CDR3 sequence: CASSFSGIMNTGELFF. In DNA, the CDR3 is TGTGCCAGCAGCTTTAGCGGGATCATGAACACCGGGGAGCTGTTTTTT.

The chain joins TRBV13 to TRBJ2-3; TRBD2 is a possible D gene (6 bases). The CDR3 sequence is 20 residues long. Trimming shortened V by 4 bases and J by 4 bases, and 30 bases separated the two germline ends. From germline, CDR1 is PRHDT and CDR2 FYEKMQ (reference sequence). The CDR3 here is CASSSKAIPGDMPEPDTQYF. The CDR3 DNA reads as TGTGCCAGCAGCTCAAAGGCCATTCCGGGAGATATGCCCGAGCCAGATACGCAGTATTTT.

This clone has a single count. The chain joins TRBV28 to TRBJ1-2; TRBD1 matches at 8 bases. Trimming took 8 bases from V and 4 from J; bases not matched to a gene: 3. This CDR3 contains 12 residues. The V gene's germline CDR1 is MDHEN and CDR2 SYDVKM. The CDR3 here is CASGTGGYGYTF. CDR3 in DNA: TGTGCCAGCGGAACAGGGGGCTATGGCTACACCTTC.

This clone was counted once. V is TRBV6-5 and J is TRBJ1-1; weak D call: TRBD1 (5 bases). Germline V lookup: CDR1 MNHEY, CDR2 SVGAGI. Trimming stripped 0 bases from V and 9 bases from J, with 14 bases between. The CDR3 spans 14 residues. The CDR3 DNA reads as TGTGCCAGCAGTTACTCGGCCGGAGGGGCACAAGCTTTCTTT. Protein sequence: CASSYSAGGAQAFF.

CDR3 nucleotide sequence: TGTGCCAGCACCGCTGGAAGGGGGCCTTTATTAGATACGCAGTATTTT. It encodes CASTAGRGPLLDTQYF. V and J are TRBV9 and TRBJ2-3, with TRBD1 matching 7 bases. V trimming: 6 bases; J trimming: 5 bases; junction bases outside the gene matches: 15. Germline V lookup: CDR1 SGDLS, CDR2 YYNGEE. The CDR3 is 16 residues long.